The clone carrying this TCR beta chain appeared many times. Its antigen is as yet unknown. The sample belongs to a study of Graves' ophthalmopathy and Graves' hyperthyroidism. Notes on the study in general: Prediction of ophthalmopathy progression reached over 65% sensitivity and under 80% specificity. With less than 90% sensitivity and over 65% specificity, a 13-signature model separated ophthalmopathy from stable hyperthyroidism.

Amplified material comprised TCR beta CDR3 regions derived from RNA transcripts. In the first round, RT-PCR was carried out with HTBI primers, and a multiplex PCR formed the second round. TCRdb re-called the multiplex PCR reads with MiXCR, one entry per CDR3 protein. The data hold about 550,000 distinct CDR3 sequences, with roughly 39% observed a single time. Per germline, CDR1 SGHTA and CDR2 FQGNSA. Trimming took off 1 base at V and 1 base at J, with 8 bases between the two ends. The CDR3 is 14 amino acids. This receptor was identified in an adult man with Graves' hyperthyroidism. This sequence joins TRBV7-2 and TRBJ2-7; tentatively, D is TRBD2 (5 bases). The sample taken for sequencing was peripheral blood or thyroid tissue (not recorded which). The CDR3 region is CASSLGRASYEQYF. Written as DNA, the CDR3 is TGTGCCAGCAGCTTAGGGCGGGCGTCCTACGAGCAGTACTTC.